This passage covers 14 T cell receptor beta chains from one sample sequenced in a study of Ad26.COV2.S vaccination and SARS-CoV-2 variants. The table came from immunoSEQ multiplex PCR; TCRdb's copy has only in-frame clones and leaves some out. The data hold over 200,000 clones, with 70% to 90% observed a single time. Treatment: some 19 received Ad26.COV2.S at low or high dose, single or two shots; several received placebo; per-sample allocation not given. Vaccine and placebo recipients were sampled on day 63 after the first injection. Sequenced here: peripheral blood, sampled in a trial of Ad26.COV2.S vaccine versus placebo. These receptors were collected from a person aged 18-65 years who received the Ad26.COV2.S COVID-19 vaccine or a placebo.

The gene calls are TRBV4-2 and TRBJ2-1; the D gene is possibly TRBD1 (7 bases). The ends were cut back, 4 bases at V and 3 bases at J, with 10 bases in the middle. The CDR3 has 14 amino acids. Germline V gives CDR1 LGHNA, CDR2 YNFKEQ. CDR3 sequence (DNA): TGTGCCAGCAGCCCGGGGGACAGCTACAATGAGCAGTTCTTC. This codes for CASSPGDSYNEQFF.

The chain carries TRBV15 and TRBJ2-7; D gene unclear. The CDR3 covers 16 residues. Per germline, CDR1 LNHNV and CDR2 YYDKDF (reference sequence). Trimming removed 0 bases at V and 0 bases at J, with 12 bases between. The CDR3 coding sequence is TGTGCCACCAGCAGAGATCAAGCAGTCAGCTCCTACGAGCAGTACTTC. Amino acid sequence: CATSRDQAVSSYEQYF.

This clone was counted a single time. The gene calls are TRBV9 and TRBJ1-4; D ambiguous. V lost 7 bases to trimming and J lost 8 bases, with 6 bases between them. This CDR3 is 10 amino acids long. Germline V CDR1 and CDR2: SGDLS, YYNGEE. In DNA, the CDR3 is TGTGCCAGCGGTGGGGAAAAACTGTTTTTT. This translates into CASGGEKLFF. Combining the CDR3 with reference TRBV9 and TRBJ1-4 gives the whole variable domain DSGVTQTPKHLITATGQRVTLRCSPRSGDLSVYWYQQSLDQGLQFLIQYYNGEERAKGNILERFSAQQFPDLHSELNLSSLELGDSALYFCASGGEKLFFGSGTQLSVL.

J is TRBJ1-2 and V is TRBV6-1, with D unclear. The CDR3 length is 12 residues. V lost 1 base and J 8 bases, leaving 8 bases between the germline ends. Germline CDR1 is MNHNS and CDR2 is SASEGT. The CDR3 region is CASSEGVPGYTF. The CDR3, as DNA: TGTGCCAGCAGTGAAGGGGTGCCAGGCTACACCTTC.

The rearrangement joins TRBV24-1 to TRBJ2-5; D gene uncertain. The CDR3 spans 14 residues. The V gene's germline CDR1 is KGHDR and CDR2 SFDVKD. Trimming stripped 0 bases from V and 7 bases from J, with 11 bases between. The CDR3 here is CATSDLPTAGTQYF. CDR3 coding DNA: TGTGCCACCAGTGATTTGCCGACTGCCGGGACCCAGTACTTC.

This clone was detected once. The rearrangement uses TRBV6-6 and TRBJ2-3; D gene unclear. The CDR3 totals 14 residues. Germline CDR1 MNHNY, CDR2 SVGAGI (reference sequence). Trimming removed 7 bases from V and 2 bases from J, with 13 bases in between. The CDR3 DNA follows: TGTGCCAGCAACCAACGGGTACTCACAGATACGCAGTATTTT. Residues: CASNQRVLTDTQYF.

This clone was counted a single time. The CDR3 spells CASSLATAYNEQFF. The CDR3 DNA is TGTGCCAGCAGCTTAGCAACAGCTTACAATGAGCAGTTCTTC. The rearrangement links TRBV7-2 to TRBJ2-1, with D unclear. The CDR3 has 14 residues. The V gene lost 0 bases and the J gene lost 4 bases, with 7 bases spanning the gap. Germline lookup yields CDR1 SGHTA and CDR2 FQGNSA.

This clone was detected only a few times. The CDR3 spells CASSQDRGRGSPLHF. The CDR3 DNA sequence: TGCGCCAGCAGCCAAGACCGAGGCAGGGGTTCACCCCTCCACTTT. The rearrangement links TRBV4-3 to TRBJ1-6; tentative D call: TRBD1 (6 bases). The CDR3 is 15 residues long. Between the trimmed V and J ends, which lost 0 bases and 9 bases, there was a span of 12 bases. The germline CDR1 and CDR2 sequences are LGHNA and YSLEER.

This chain connects TRBV6-4 to TRBJ2-5; no firm D call. Trimming shortened V by 6 bases and J by 2 bases, and 7 bases separated the two germline ends. The germline V gene encodes CDR1 MRHNA and CDR2 SNTAGT. The CDR3 covers 12 residues. The CDR3 loop is CASRGLQETQYF. The CDR3 DNA reads as TGTGCCAGCAGGGGTTTACAAGAGACCCAGTACTTC.

Comments on this clone: The same CDR3 also results from other DNA sequences found in this sample. The chain joins TRBV3-1 (or the pseudogene TRBV3-2) to TRBJ2-2; D gene uncertain. V was cut by 4 bases and J by 0 bases, with 3 bases left in between. The germline V gene has CDR1 LGHDT and CDR2 YNNKEL (reference sequence). This CDR3 comprises 13 residues. In nucleotides, the CDR3 is TGTGCCAGCAGCCTAACGAACACCGGGGAGCTGTTTTTT. Encoded protein: CASSLTNTGELFF.

In its sample, this clone was seen a few times. The chain is built from TRBV19 and TRBJ1-4; 8 positions match TRBD1. V lost 5 bases, J lost 12 bases, and 11 bases stayed unmatched. The CDR3 covers 14 residues. Germline V gene lookup returns CDR1 LNHDA and CDR2 SQIVND (reference sequence). The CDR3 DNA is TGTGCCAGTAGTGCGGACAGGGTAGTCGAGCAACTGTTTTTT. Amino acids: CASSADRVVEQLFF.

The chain couples TRBV6-6 to TRBJ1-5; the match to TRBD1 covers 9 bases. This CDR3 contains 15 residues. Germline values: CDR1 MNHNY, CDR2 SVGAGI (reference sequence). Losses at the gene ends were 8 bases for V and 3 bases for J; bases not matched to a gene: 8. Here the CDR3 DNA reads TGTGCCAGCTCCCGGGACAGGGAAGTCAATCAGCCCCAGCATTTT. Translating gives CASSRDREVNQPQHF.

The rearrangement joins TRBV6-5 to TRBJ2-5; weak D call: TRBD1 (6 bases). The V gene lost 6 bases and the J gene lost 4 bases, with 18 bases spanning the gap. Germline V lookup: CDR1 MNHEY, CDR2 SVGAGI. The CDR3 length is 15 residues. The CDR3 protein is CASRRLQGSAETQYF. CDR3 DNA sequence: TGTGCCAGCAGGCGCCTACAGGGTAGCGCAGAGACCCAGTACTTC.

The J gene is TRBJ1-3, the V gene TRBV5-1, with 8 bases lining up with TRBD1. CDR3 size: 16 residues. Germline CDR1 is SGHRS and CDR2 is YFSETQ. Trimming took 1 base from V and 0 from J; bases not matched to a gene: 3. CDR3 sequence: CASSLQGATSGNTIYF. For the CDR3, the DNA is TGCGCCAGCAGCTTGCAGGGGGCTACCTCTGGAAACACCATATATTTT.